The 20 T cell receptor beta chains below were found in one sample sequenced in a study of breast tumors, draining lymph nodes, adjacent tissues. TCRdb redid the calling of the multiplex PCR reads with MiXCR, one entry per CDR3 protein. The sample has tens of thousands of distinct CDR3 sequences; roughly 39% are singletons. The sequenced material came from breast tumor tissue. All receptors come from a female donor with breast cancer. Some clones in this sample may be carry-over from other donors' samples.

The chain couples TRBV5-1 to TRBJ2-1; D is ambiguous. The V and J ends lost 0 bases and 6 bases respectively, with 16 bases between them. This CDR3 comprises 16 residues. The germline gives CDR1 SGHRS, CDR2 YFSETQ. The DNA for the CDR3 is TGCGCCAGCAGCTTGGTCAAAGGTATCGGCAGCAATGAGCAGTTCTTC. As protein: CASSLVKGIGSNEQFF.

This clonotype was detected ten times or more. DNA for the CDR3: TGTGCCAGCAGTTCTTTGCACCTCGGGTCCTACGAGCAGTACTTC. The encoded protein is CASSSLHLGSYEQYF. This rearrangement joins TRBV6-2 or TRBV6-3 to TRBJ2-7; D remains unclear. V dropped 4 bases and J dropped 1 base, with 14 bases sitting between them. Germline V gene sequence: CDR1 MNHEY, CDR2 SVGEGT. The CDR3 has 15 residues.

This chain connects TRBV7-2 to TRBJ2-7; D is unclear. The CDR3 contains 16 residues. From germline, CDR1 is SGHTA and CDR2 FQGNSA. The germline V and J ends were trimmed by 4 bases and 5 bases, with 21 bases remaining between them. CDR3 sequence (DNA): TGTGCCAGCAGCTCTCGGTGGACCCAAGGAAGCCACGAGCAGTACTTC. It codes for CASSSRWTQGSHEQYF.

Details on this clonotype: Its ends do not fully match the called genes, so a read error is possible. The genes are TRBV9 and TRBJ1-3, with D possibly being TRBD1 (6 bases). CDR1 and CDR2 (germline): SGDLS, YYNGEE. CDR3 length equals 17 residues. CDR3 nucleotide sequence: TGTGCCAGCAACGCTTTTGGGGGGGGCGGGTCTGGAACCACCATATATTTT. Translated: CASNAFGGGGSGTTIYF. Drawing the rest from reference TRBV9 and TRBJ1-3, the complete variable domain is DSGVTQTPKHLITATGQRVTLRCSPRSGDLSVYWYQQSLDQGLQFLIQYYNGEERAKGNILERFSAQQFPDLHSELNLSSLELGDSALYFCASNAFGGGGSGTTIYFGEGSWLTVV.

In the case of this clonotype: A much larger clone sits a single nucleotide away, making a read error possible. V gene TRBV6-1 combines with J gene TRBJ2-7; maybe TRBD1 (6 bases). Germline lookup yields CDR1 MNHNS and CDR2 SASEGT. The CDR3 has 15 residues. The CDR3 is CASSQAGGATYEQYF. The CDR3 DNA follows: TGTGCCAGCAGTCAAGCTGGGGGCGCTACCTACGAGCAGTACTTC.

In this sample, this clonotype turned up many times. The CDR3 region has the DNA TGTGCCTGGAGTGTACAGGTTGGGCAGTACTTC. This gives the protein CAWSVQVGQYF. The chain uses TRBV30 and TRBJ2-7; maybe TRBD1 (5 bases). CDR3 size: 11 residues. V was clipped by 0 bases and J by 9 bases, with 9 bases between them. CDR1 and CDR2 from the germline V gene are GTSNPN and SVGIG (reference sequence).

This clonotype showed up many times. The rearrangement joins TRBV18 to TRBJ1-5, with D uncertain. CDR3 length: 15 residues. Trimming stripped 2 bases from V and 5 bases from J, with 13 bases between. CDR1 and CDR2 from the germline V gene are KGHSH and LQKENI. The CDR3 bases are TGTGCCAGCTCACCAAGCAAAGGCGACCATCAGCCCCAGCATTTT. Translating gives CASSPSKGDHQPQHF. The whole variable domain, remainder taken from reference TRBV18 and TRBJ1-5, is NAGVMQNPRHLVRRRGQEARLRCSPMKGHSHVYWYRQLPEEGLKFMVYLQKENIIDESGMPKERFSAEFPKEGPSILRIQQVVRGDSAAYFCASSPSKGDHQPQHFGDGTRLSIL.

This clonotype was seen at least ten times. Since the CDR3 does not end with the conserved phenylalanine or tryptophan, this likely comes from a read error. It is unclear where the CDR3 begins or ends on the DNA, so no DNA is shown, and the CDR3 is as TCRdb lists it. The V and J genes are TRBV3-1 and TRBJ2-7; the D call TRBD2 from the table was never checked on the DNA. The CDR3 is 11 residues long, counting both termini. Germline CDR1 and CDR2: LGHDT and YNNKEL (reference sequence). This CDR3 reads CASSQQGLYSL.

The chain uses TRBV15 and TRBJ2-1, with 9 bases fitting TRBD2. This CDR3 has 16 residues. Looked up from germline, CDR1 is LNHNV and CDR2 is YYDKDF (reference sequence). Trimming at V came to 5 bases and at J to 7 bases, leaving 12 bases not matched to a gene. In DNA, the CDR3 is TGTGCCACCAGCGGTGATATAGCGGGAGCAATTAATGAGCAGTTCTTC. The encoded protein is CATSGDIAGAINEQFF.

The V call is TRBV20-1, the J call TRBJ1-1, with 10 bases lining up with TRBD1. This CDR3 region has 14 residues. CDR1 and CDR2 from the germline V gene are DFQATT and SNEGSKA (reference sequence). The junction had 3 bases not matched to a gene; V was cut back by 5 bases and J by 0 bases. The CDR3 nucleotides read TGCAGTGCTGGGACAGGGGCTTTGAACACTGAAGCTTTCTTT. Translating gives CSAGTGALNTEAFF.

In its sample, this clonotype was seen many times. The chain uses TRBV6-2 or TRBV6-3 and TRBJ2-5, with a weak D call TRBD1 (7 bases). Germline V gene data show CDR1 as MNHEY and CDR2 as SVGEGT. The CDR3 is 16 amino acids. Trimming shortened V by 9 bases and J by 2 bases, and 22 bases separated the two germline ends. DNA of the CDR3: TGTGCCAGTCTCCCCCGCGGGGACAGACCTCAAGAGACCCAGTACTTC. This gives the protein CASLPRGDRPQETQYF.

Regarding this clonotype: A clone one base away is much larger, so this may be a read error. This chain uses TRBV20-1 with TRBJ2-4, with D hard to call. The CDR3 consists of 12 residues. Between the trimmed V and J ends, which lost 6 bases and 10 bases, there was a span of 16 bases. Germline CDR1 and CDR2: DFQATT and SNEGSKA (reference sequence). Written as DNA, the CDR3 is TGCAGTGCAATCGTGTCAGGCGGAATTCAGTACTTC. The encoded protein is CSAIVSGGIQYF.

As to this clonotype: A much larger clone lies one base from this, so it may be a read error. The V and J genes are TRBV7-3 and TRBJ2-1; a possible D gene is TRBD2 (8 bases). From germline, CDR1 is SGHTA and CDR2 FQGTGA. Trimming cost V 4 bases and J 9 bases, with 13 bases left between them. This CDR3 spans 13 amino acids. DNA of the CDR3: TGTGCCAGCAGCTCGGGAGGGGGCTGTGAGCAGTTCTTC. Protein sequence: CASSSGGGCEQFF. The full variable domain, rest sourced from reference TRBV7-3 and TRBJ2-1, is GAGVSQTPSNKVTEKGKYVELRCDPISGHTALYWYRQSLGQGPEFLIYFQGTGAADDSGLPNDRFFAVRPEGSVSTLKIQRTERGDSAVYLCASSSGGGCEQFFGPGTRLTVL.

This clonotype was counted many times. The V gene is TRBV11-2, the J gene TRBJ2-5, with D tentatively TRBD1 (5 bases). Germline values: CDR1 SGHAT, CDR2 FQNNGV. The CDR3 covers 16 residues. The V end lost 1 base, the J end lost 1 base, and 13 bases lay between the germline ends. This chain's CDR3 is CASSLGLGRSQETQYF. CDR3 bases: TGTGCCAGCAGCTTAGGGTTGGGGCGGTCCCAAGAGACCCAGTACTTC.

The V and J genes are TRBV4-2 and TRBJ2-3; 11 positions match TRBD2. This CDR3 comprises 18 residues. Unmatched junction bases numbered 11, after V lost 2 bases and J lost 4 bases. Per the germline V gene, CDR1 is LGHNA and CDR2 is YNFKEQ. DNA for the CDR3: TGTGCCAGCAGCCAATATGTTCTAGCGGGGGGCGGGCCAGATACGCAGTATTTT. Its protein product is CASSQYVLAGGGPDTQYF.

This clonotype was picked up one time. The rearrangement links TRBV10-3 to TRBJ2-7; D assignment may be TRBD1 or TRBD2 (5 bases each). This CDR3 region has 10 residues. The germline V and J ends were trimmed by 8 bases and 5 bases, with 7 bases remaining between them. From germline, CDR1 is ENHRY and CDR2 SYGVKD. CDR3 DNA sequence: TGTGCCATCGGGGACGACGAGCAGTACTTC. It translates to CAIGDDEQYF.

By share of the sample, this clonotype is medium-sized. This rearrangement joins TRBV7-2 to TRBJ1-2; TRBD1 matches 7 bases. The CDR3 totals 15 residues. Germline CDR1 is SGHTA and CDR2 is FQGNSA. V lost 0 bases to trimming and J lost 4 bases; unmatched junction nucleotides: 5. For the CDR3, the DNA is TGTGCCAGCAGCTTAGCAGGGGGCGCGGGCTATGGCTACACCTTC. Translation: CASSLAGGAGYGYTF.

The sample holds a few counts of this clonotype. A read error may be the cause here, since a much bigger clone is one base away. The chain joins TRBV6-2 or TRBV6-3 to TRBJ1-2; D not resolved. The CDR3 runs to 14 residues. Trimming pared 5 bases from V and 4 bases from J, leaving 14 bases between. CDR1 and CDR2 (germline): MNHEY, SVGEGT. The CDR3 DNA follows: TGTGCCAGCAGTCACGACGAGACTGCCTATGGCTACACCTTC. This sequence encodes CASSHDETAYGYTF.

Comment on this clonotype: A read error may explain this, as a much larger clone is one base away. The chain combines TRBV6-1 with TRBJ2-7; possible D gene TRBD2, 6 bases. The CDR3 contains 16 residues. Germline V gives CDR1 MNHNS, CDR2 SASEGT. The CDR3 coding sequence is TGTGCCGGCAGTTACAGACGGGCGGGATCGACCTACGAGCAGTACTTC. This gives the protein CAGSYRRAGSTYEQYF.

This clonotype is a singleton in its sample. The final CDR3 position lacks the conserved phenylalanine or tryptophan, pointing to a likely read error. The DNA is left out, because the CDR3 cannot be placed on it with certainty; the CDR3 is given as TCRdb lists it. CDR3 sequence reads: CASSLDQGTQVGFL. The rearrangement joins TRBV11-2 to TRBJ1-1; the table's D call TRBD1 went unverified against the DNA. CDR1 is SGHAT, CDR2 FQNNGV, per germline. The CDR3 has 14 amino acids, counting both end residues.